The next 10 T cell receptor beta chains were all read from a single sample in a study of identical twins. TCRdb recomputed calls from the 5' RACE reads with MiXCR, one row per CDR3 protein. Counted here are nearly 900,000 distinct CDR3 sequences, more than 9% occurring once; the ten biggest clones make up around 1.6%. This sample was shared with a second study, whose subject was yellow fever vaccine responses in identical twins.

The source material was PBMCs. The receptors here all came from a woman younger than 30 in good health.

This clonotype was detected only a few times. V usage is TRBV7-6 and J usage is TRBJ2-5, with 8 positions matching TRBD2. From germline, CDR1 is SGHVS and CDR2 FNYEAQ. The CDR3 covers 16 residues. The trim removed 1 base at V and 5 bases at J, leaving 9 bases unmatched. Written as DNA, the CDR3 is TGTGCCAGCAGCTTAGTGGTCGGGAGGGCCAATGAGACCCAGTACTTC. Residues: CASSLVVGRANETQYF.

The V call is TRBV20-1, the J call TRBJ2-1, with D maybe TRBD2 (6 bases). Germline V lookup: CDR1 DFQATT, CDR2 SNEGSKA (reference sequence). V gave up 0 bases and J gave up 0 bases, with 15 bases separating them. The CDR3 runs 17 residues. The CDR3 loop reads CSARDFQAGPSYNEQFF. CDR3 sequence (DNA): TGCAGTGCTAGAGATTTTCAAGCGGGTCCCTCCTACAATGAGCAGTTCTTC.

V is TRBV18 and J is TRBJ2-5, with D possibly TRBD1 on 6 matching bases. Trimming took off 4 bases at V and 3 bases at J, with 12 bases between the two ends. CDR1 KGHSH and CDR2 LQKENI come from the germline V gene. The CDR3 consists of 14 residues. The CDR3 here is CASSRSQGEETQYF. For the CDR3, the DNA is TGTGCCAGCTCACGATCACAGGGTGAAGAGACCCAGTACTTC.

The chain uses TRBV7-8 and TRBJ2-3; 7 bases agree with TRBD1. Germline trimming cut 5 bases from V and 5 bases from J; bases unmatched to any gene: 10. CDR3 size: 15 residues. Germline assignment: CDR1 SGHVS and CDR2 FQNEAQ. This chain's CDR3 is CASSAGQDRGDTQYF. The CDR3 coding sequence is TGTGCCAGCAGCGCAGGACAGGACCGGGGAGATACGCAGTATTTT.

This clonotype was counted between two and nine times. The chain carries TRBV4-1 and TRBJ1-5, with D uncertain. The germline V and J ends were trimmed by 1 base and 4 bases, with 14 bases remaining between them. Germline V CDR1 and CDR2: MGHRA, YSYEKL. CDR3 size: 16 residues. In DNA, the CDR3 is TGCGCCAGCAGCCAAGGGGCCGGGTTAGGGAATCAGCCCCAGCATTTT. Translating it yields CASSQGAGLGNQPQHF.

The chain carries TRBV20-1 and TRBJ2-1; 7 nucleotides agree with TRBD2. Germline V gene data show CDR1 as DFQATT and CDR2 as SNEGSKA (reference sequence). Trimming took 3 bases from V and 4 from J; bases not matched to a gene: 12. CDR3 length equals 16 residues. The CDR3 region has the DNA TGCAGTGCTAGTAGCTGGGGCGGGGGACCTTACAATGAGCAGTTCTTC. This encodes CSASSWGGGPYNEQFF.

This clonotype was observed a handful of times. The V and J genes are TRBV2 and TRBJ1-6, with 9 bases matching TRBD1. Germline V lookup: CDR1 SNHLY, CDR2 FYNNEI. J lost 12 bases, V lost 1 base, and 4 bases had no gene match. The CDR3 covers 14 residues. The CDR3 region has the DNA TGTGCCAGCAGTGAAGGCGACAGGGGGATACCCCTCCACTTT. It translates to CASSEGDRGIPLHF. The whole variable domain, remainder taken from reference TRBV2 and TRBJ1-6, is EPEVTQTPSHQVTQMGQEVILRCVPISNHLYFYWYRQILGQKVEFLVSFYNNEISEKSEIFDDQFSVERPDGSNFTLKIRSTKLEDSAMYFCASSEGDRGIPLHFGNGTRLTVT.

Only a few counts were recorded for this clonotype. The rearrangement links TRBV28 to TRBJ1-6; D remains ambiguous. In germline, CDR1 is MDHEN, CDR2 SYDVKM. The CDR3 covers 16 residues. Trimming pared 3 bases from V and 7 bases from J, leaving 16 bases between. The CDR3 reads CASSFHGKGNNSPLHF. CDR3 nucleotides: TGTGCCAGCAGTTTTCACGGAAAAGGGAACAATTCACCCCTCCACTTT.

The chain combines TRBV12-3 or TRBV12-4 with TRBJ2-1, with D unresolved. The V and J ends lost 5 bases and 6 bases respectively, with 14 bases between them. This CDR3 region has 14 residues. This chain's CDR3 is CASSPRLGSNEQFF. CDR3 bases: TGTGCCAGCAGTCCCCGTCTCGGGTCCAATGAGCAGTTCTTC.

This clonotype was counted only a few times. The chain couples TRBV5-1 to TRBJ2-2; 9 bases align to TRBD2. The CDR3 consists of 16 residues. Germline V gene sequence: CDR1 SGHRS, CDR2 YFSETQ. V lost 0 bases to trimming and J lost 6 bases; unmatched junction nucleotides: 6. The CDR3 reads CASSLDLSGRAGELFF. The CDR3 nucleotides are TGCGCCAGCAGCTTGGACCTTAGCGGGAGAGCCGGGGAGCTGTTTTTT.